This T cell receptor (beta chain) originates from a study of tumor and adjacent non-tumor tissue in lung cancer. A modified ARM-PCR protocol with three rounds of nested PCR amplified TCRbeta. MiXCR, applied by TCRdb to the multiplex PCR reads, yields one record per CDR3 protein. The sample consists of approximately 90,000 distinct CDR3 sequences, around 65% of them appearing once. Turning to this clonotype: Antigen specificity is unknown. The junction departs from the called germline gene at one end, perhaps through a read error.

RNA was extracted from bulk tissue without any cell sorting. The CDR3 is made up of 14 amino acids. Germline CDR1 ENHRY, CDR2 SYGVKD. Study-level findings and limits: TCR diversity was significantly greater in tumor than normal lung tissue.

The sequence derives from a man aged 70-80 years with non-small cell lung cancer. The sequenced sample consisted of lung tumor tissue. The chain uses TRBV10-3 and TRBJ1-5; D not certain. CDR3 loop: CASSESSGFQPQHF. CDR3 sequence (DNA): TGTGCCAGCAGTGAATCATCGGGATTTCAGCCCCAGCATTTT.